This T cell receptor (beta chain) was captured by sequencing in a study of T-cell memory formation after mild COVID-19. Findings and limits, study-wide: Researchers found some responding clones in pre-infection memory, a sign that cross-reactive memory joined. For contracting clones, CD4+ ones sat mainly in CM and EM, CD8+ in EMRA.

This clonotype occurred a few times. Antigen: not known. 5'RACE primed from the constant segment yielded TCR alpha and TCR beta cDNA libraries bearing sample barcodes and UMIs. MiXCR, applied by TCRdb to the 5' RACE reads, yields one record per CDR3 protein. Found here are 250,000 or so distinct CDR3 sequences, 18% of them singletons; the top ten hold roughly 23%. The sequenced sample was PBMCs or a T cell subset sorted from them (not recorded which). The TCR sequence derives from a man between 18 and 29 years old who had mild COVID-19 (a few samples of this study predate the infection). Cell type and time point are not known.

CDR3 DNA sequence: TGCGCCAGCAGCCAGACCTCAGGGGCTGGGTATAATTCACCCCTCCACTTT. Translation gives CASSQTSGAGYNSPLHF. This sequence joins TRBV4-3 and TRBJ1-6; a weak D match, TRBD1 (6 bases). CDR3 length: 17 residues. Trimming took off 3 bases at V and 4 bases at J, with 16 bases between the two ends. Germline CDR1 reads LGHNA; CDR2 reads YSLEER.